These 2 T cell receptor beta chains were sequenced from one sample in a study of blood T cells in healthy people across ages. The use of a sample-barcoded 5' primer and a J-beta primer mix characterized a second PCR of roughly 6 to 11 cycles. TCRdb re-analysed the 5' RACE reads in MiXCR, keeping a single row per CDR3 protein. The sample records roughly 790,000 distinct CDR3 sequences, roughly 44% being singletons. Source material: blood. These receptors originate from a woman aged 55-70 years in good health.

This chain connects TRBV5-1 to TRBJ2-5; 9 bases line up with TRBD1. The junction had 5 bases not matched to a gene; V was cut back by 2 bases and J by 3 bases. CDR1 and CDR2 from the germline V gene are SGHRS and YFSETQ. This CDR3 region has 15 residues. CDR3 sequence: CASSFFTGGEETQYF. CDR3 coding DNA: TGCGCCAGCAGCTTTTTTACAGGGGGCGAAGAGACCCAGTACTTC.

There are a few counts of this clonotype. V is TRBV18 and J is TRBJ2-3; TRBD1 might be the D (6 bases). The V gene's germline CDR1 is KGHSH and CDR2 LQKENI. This CDR3 has 15 amino acids. Trimming left V 1 base short and J 0 bases short, with 8 bases between. The CDR3 loop is CASSPQGQSTDTQYF. The CDR3 nucleotides read TGTGCCAGCTCACCACAAGGACAGAGCACAGATACGCAGTATTTT. Full variable domain (missing parts from reference TRBV18 and TRBJ2-3): NAGVMQNPRHLVRRRGQEARLRCSPMKGHSHVYWYRQLPEEGLKFMVYLQKENIIDESGMPKERFSAEFPKEGPSILRIQQVVRGDSAAYFCASSPQGQSTDTQYFGPGTRLTVL.